Included here is one TCR beta chain sequence, with context. These data originate in a study of blood T cell repertoires in COVID-19. Study details: There were acute and convalescent COVID-19 samples, and they came from the United States, Italy and Spain. From T cells, B-cell-depleted T cells, or PBMCs came the material, which was cDNA or gDNA.

In the original processing: By means of reference gene primer amplification, nucleated cell counts were estimated. Sequencing was performed with immunoSEQ multiplex PCR; in TCRdb, only in-frame clones are kept and a portion is missing. D and trimming were read from the DNA, whereas the V and J calls and clone size are those reported in that table. The table records just over 80,000 clones, approximately 80% of them present only once. Germline V gene data show CDR1 as SGHTA and CDR2 as FQGTGA. Trimming shortened V by 0 bases and J by 1 base, and 6 bases separated the two germline ends. The CDR3 runs to 14 residues.

Sequences were obtained from peripheral blood. The chain uses TRBV7-3 and TRBJ2-5, with a possible D match to TRBD1 (6 bases). The sequence came from an elderly man with acute or convalescent COVID-19. DNA of the CDR3: TGTGCCAGCAGCTTAACAGGGGGCCAAGAGACCCAGTACTTC. This encodes CASSLTGGQETQYF.